This is a list of T cell receptor beta chains from one sample in a study of graft-versus-host responses after intestinal transplantation. The data were produced by immunoSEQ multiplex PCR, yet TCRdb's version contains in-frame clones alone and is incomplete. There are about 8,100 clones in the sample; approximately 70% occur only once, and 9% to 9.5% lies in the top ten. The sequencing used ileum tissue, collected around 460 days after transplant. These receptors were obtained from a human patient who received an intestinal transplant, so some T cells may come from the graft donor. Each CDR3 is given with its conserved first and last residue.

v_call: TRBV2; j_call: TRBJ1-1; cdr3_aa: CASSRGTILSTEAFF
v_call: TRBV7-2; j_call: TRBJ2-7; cdr3_aa: CASSFSGRSYEQYF
v_call: TRBV14; j_call: TRBJ2-1; cdr3_aa: CASSQDWQGALIGSYNEQFF
v_call: TRBV15; j_call: TRBJ1-2; cdr3_aa: CATSRDLSRGSNGYTF
v_call: TRBV4-3; j_call: TRBJ1-4; cdr3_aa: CASSPGNEKLFF
v_call: TRBV11-2; j_call: TRBJ1-1; cdr3_aa: CASSLGSGNTEAFF
v_call: TRBV28; j_call: TRBJ1-1; cdr3_aa: CASSLYSPKRVNTEAFF
v_call: TRBV6-1; j_call: TRBJ2-7; cdr3_aa: CASRLGGARYEQYF
v_call: TRBV2; j_call: TRBJ1-4; cdr3_aa: CASSVAEKLFF
v_call: TRBV7-8; j_call: TRBJ1-2; cdr3_aa: CASSAVQGTIANYGYTF
v_call: TRBV19; j_call: TRBJ1-1; cdr3_aa: CASTSGGNRMNTEAFF
v_call: TRBV5-5; j_call: TRBJ2-1; cdr3_aa: CASSTSGISYNEQFF
v_call: TRBV4-2; j_call: TRBJ2-3; cdr3_aa: CASSQDPGAGGILVTQYF
v_call: TRBV6-5; j_call: TRBJ2-5; cdr3_aa: CASSYGGGYQETQYF
v_call: TRBV5-1; j_call: TRBJ1-1; cdr3_aa: CASSLVQGTEAFF
v_call: TRBV7-3; j_call: TRBJ2-1; cdr3_aa: CASSFSGPGEQFF
v_call: TRBV5-1; j_call: TRBJ2-1; cdr3_aa: CASSTGTEGNEQFF
v_call: TRBV14; j_call: TRBJ2-5; cdr3_aa: CASSQWLAGEETQYF
v_call: TRBV7-3; j_call: TRBJ2-3; cdr3_aa: CASSLTLIPSTDTQYF
v_call: TRBV4-2; j_call: TRBJ2-1; cdr3_aa: CASSQETPRQFF
v_call: TRBV4-2; j_call: TRBJ1-1; cdr3_aa: CASSQEATVKAFF
v_call: TRBV5-6; j_call: TRBJ2-3; cdr3_aa: CASSFGDYYTDTQYF
v_call: TRBV7-9; j_call: TRBJ1-2; cdr3_aa: CASSLGKVVQGMNGYTF
v_call: TRBV5-1; j_call: TRBJ1-2; cdr3_aa: CASSLGETGSEDRSYYGYTF
v_call: TRBV4-1; j_call: TRBJ2-3; cdr3_aa: CASSQELTSGTTDTQYF
v_call: TRBV4-1; j_call: TRBJ2-4; cdr3_aa: CASSREGVDKNIQYF
v_call: TRBV28; j_call: TRBJ2-5; cdr3_aa: CASSFPLAGGQETQYF
v_call: TRBV5-8; j_call: TRBJ2-7; cdr3_aa: CASRGRGRGQSEQYF
v_call: TRBV11-2; j_call: TRBJ2-5; cdr3_aa: CASSPPMEEQETQYF
v_call: TRBV4-2; j_call: TRBJ2-1; cdr3_aa: CASSFSGGVYNEQFF
v_call: TRBV28; j_call: TRBJ1-2; cdr3_aa: CASTPFVGGYGYTF
v_call: TRBV6-5; j_call: TRBJ1-1; cdr3_aa: CASSYSGDQTEAFF
v_call: TRBV19; j_call: TRBJ2-2; cdr3_aa: CASSLRPTGELFF
v_call: TRBV11-2; j_call: TRBJ1-4; cdr3_aa: CASSLGTSNEKLFF
v_call: TRBV7-9; j_call: TRBJ1-2; cdr3_aa: CASSRKVYHKTYGYTF
v_call: TRBV19; j_call: TRBJ1-1; cdr3_aa: CASSIDGGNTEAFF
v_call: TRBV27; j_call: TRBJ2-7; cdr3_aa: CASSSPGTAVYEQYF
v_call: TRBV2; j_call: TRBJ2-5; cdr3_aa: CASSGTQTQYF
v_call: TRBV4-1; j_call: TRBJ1-3; cdr3_aa: CASSHPGSGNTIYF